This passage covers 13 T cell receptor beta chains from one sample sequenced in a study of blood T cell repertoires in COVID-19. Profiling relied on immunoSEQ multiplex PCR, and the TCRdb table lists in-frame clones only, not all of them. This repertoire shows more than 70,000 clones, about 88% found once; its top ten account for about 1.2%. Source material: peripheral blood. The source of these receptors is a man older than 75 with active or convalescent COVID-19.

The chain uses TRBV5-8 and TRBJ2-1; 14 bases line up with TRBD2. CDR3 size: 19 residues. The germline gives CDR1 SGHTS, CDR2 YDEGEE. V was pared by 5 bases and J by 0 bases, with 10 bases of the junction left unmatched. CDR3 in amino acids: CASSPGLAGGLLSYNEQFF. DNA of the CDR3: TGTGCCAGCAGTCCAGGACTAGCGGGAGGCCTTCTCTCCTACAATGAGCAGTTCTTC.

As for this clone: A read error may produce the germline difference seen at one junction end. The chain links TRBV7-2 to TRBJ1-3; 7 bases are shared with TRBD1. There are 11 residues in the CDR3. Germline assignment: CDR1 SGHTA and CDR2 FQGNSA. CDR3 sequence reads: CASSIGGTADF. For the CDR3, the DNA is TGTGCCAGCAGCATCGGTGGGACAGCAGATTTT.

V is TRBV19 and J is TRBJ1-4; 9 bases map to TRBD1. Looked up from germline, CDR1 is LNHDA and CDR2 is SQIVND (reference sequence). The CDR3 covers 15 residues. With V trimmed by 4 bases and J by 8 bases, 8 bases remained unmatched. CDR3 DNA sequence: TGTGCCAGTAGTACACACCGGGACAGGGTCGAAAAACTGTTTTTT. This codes for CASSTHRDRVEKLFF.

V usage is TRBV5-8 and J usage is TRBJ2-3, with 7 bases lining up with TRBD2. Per the germline V gene, CDR1 is SGHTS and CDR2 is YDEGEE. V lost 4 bases to trimming and J lost 2 bases; unmatched junction nucleotides: 4. CDR3 length: 14 residues. CDR3 sequence: CASSRGLVTDTQYF. As DNA, the CDR3 is TGTGCCAGCAGCCGAGGACTAGTCACAGATACGCAGTATTTT.

The chain carries TRBV5-4 and TRBJ1-3; D perhaps matches TRBD1 (5 bases). This CDR3 has 15 amino acids. Trimming pared 0 bases from V and 4 bases from J, leaving 11 bases between. CDR1 SGHNT and CDR2 YYREEE come from the germline V gene (reference sequence). The CDR3, as DNA: TGTGCCAGCAGCTTGGAGGCAGGGCCCGGAAACACCATATATTTT. Amino acid sequence: CASSLEAGPGNTIYF.

This rearrangement joins TRBV9 to TRBJ1-1, with 8 bases that match TRBD1. Germline CDR1 is SGDLS and CDR2 is YYNGEE. V was pared by 8 bases and J by 6 bases, with 9 bases of the junction left unmatched. The CDR3 sequence is 13 residues long. The CDR3 region has the DNA TGTGCCAGTTCGGTAGGACAGGGAGCTGAAGCTTTCTTT. Translation: CASSVGQGAEAFF.

The chain couples TRBV19 to TRBJ1-4; TRBD1 is a possible D gene (6 bases). The V gene's germline CDR1 is LNHDA and CDR2 SQIVND (reference sequence). The CDR3 consists of 18 residues. Trimming removed 2 bases at V and 8 bases at J, with 24 bases between. The DNA of the CDR3 is TGTGCCAGTAGTATATATATGACGGGCACAGGGCCACGGGAAAAACTGTTTTTT. Its translation: CASSIYMTGTGPREKLFF. Looking up the rest from reference TRBV19 and TRBJ1-4 gives the full variable domain: DGGITQSPKYLFRKEGQNVTLSCEQNLNHDAMYWYRQDPGQGLRLIYYSQIVNDFQKGDIAEGYSVSREKKESFPLTVTSAQKNPTAFYLCASSIYMTGTGPREKLFFGSGTQLSVL.

This rearrangement joins TRBV19 to TRBJ1-3; 7 positions agree with TRBD1. The V segment lost 7 bases and the J segment 4 bases; nucleotides outside the gene matches: 7. This CDR3 is built from 14 residues. CDR1 and CDR2 from the germline V gene are LNHDA and SQIVND (reference sequence). For the CDR3, the DNA is TGTGCCAGTATGGAACAGGGGAGGGGAAACACCATATATTTT. This codes for CASMEQGRGNTIYF.

The V and J genes are TRBV19 and TRBJ2-1; TRBD2 matches 11 bases. The germline V gene has CDR1 LNHDA and CDR2 SQIVND (reference sequence). The CDR3 totals 15 residues. Trimming took 5 bases from V and 12 from J; bases not matched to a gene: 12. In DNA form, the CDR3 reads TGTGCCAGTAGTCCTTTCGGACTAGCGGGCGATGGGCAGTTCTTC. This gives the protein CASSPFGLAGDGQFF. The variable domain in full, with the rest retrieved from reference TRBV19 and TRBJ2-1, is DGGITQSPKYLFRKEGQNVTLSCEQNLNHDAMYWYRQDPGQGLRLIYYSQIVNDFQKGDIAEGYSVSREKKESFPLTVTSAQKNPTAFYLCASSPFGLAGDGQFFGPGTRLTVL.

This clone appeared once. The chain uses TRBV14 and TRBJ2-3; 8 bases are a match to TRBD2. Looked up from germline, CDR1 is SGHDN and CDR2 is FVKESK. The CDR3 length is 16 residues. J lost 2 bases, V lost 6 bases, and 10 bases had no gene match. The CDR3 nucleotides are TGTGCCAGCAGTTTCACTAGCGGCAGATACACAGATACGCAGTATTTT. It encodes CASSFTSGRYTDTQYF.

The rearrangement uses TRBV7-2 and TRBJ1-1, with 7 positions matching TRBD1. The J segment lost 11 bases and the V segment lost 5 bases, leaving 11 bases of the junction unmatched. There are 13 residues in the CDR3. Germline CDR1 and CDR2: SGHTA and FQGNSA. CDR3 nucleotide sequence: TGTGCCAGCAGCAAAGGGGGCGGACAGTCGGCTTTCTTT. It yields the protein CASSKGGGQSAFF.

This clone was detected only a few times. V is TRBV5-5 and J is TRBJ1-6, with 7 positions matching TRBD1. Germline values: CDR1 SGHKS, CDR2 YYEKEE (reference sequence). CDR3 length: 16 residues. V shed 4 bases, J shed 4 bases, and the junction held 8 bases outside the gene matches. The CDR3 sequence is CASSTEPGQYNSPLHF. Here the CDR3 DNA reads TGTGCCAGCAGCACAGAACCGGGACAGTATAATTCACCCCTCCACTTT. Using reference TRBV5-5 and TRBJ1-6 for the parts outside the CDR3, the full variable domain is DAGVTQSPTHLIKTRGQQVTLRCSPISGHKSVSWYQQVLGQGPQFIFQYYEKEERGRGNFPDRFSARQFPNYSSELNVNALLLGDSALYLCASSTEPGQYNSPLHFGNGTRLTVT.

This clone was seen just once. The chain uses TRBV2 and TRBJ1-1; 8 bases are a match to TRBD1. In germline, CDR1 is SNHLY, CDR2 FYNNEI. The CDR3 is 13 residues long. The trim removed 10 bases at V and 5 bases at J, leaving 9 bases unmatched. The CDR3: CATEVDRGTEAFF. As DNA, the CDR3 is TGTGCCACAGAAGTAGACAGGGGTACTGAAGCTTTCTTT. The entire variable domain, with the rest obtained from reference TRBV2 and TRBJ1-1, is as follows: EPEVTQTPSHQVTQMGQEVILRCVPISNHLYFYWYRQILGQKVEFLVSFYNNEISEKSEIFDDQFSVERPDGSNFTLKIRSTKLEDSAMYFCATEVDRGTEAFFGQGTRLTVV.